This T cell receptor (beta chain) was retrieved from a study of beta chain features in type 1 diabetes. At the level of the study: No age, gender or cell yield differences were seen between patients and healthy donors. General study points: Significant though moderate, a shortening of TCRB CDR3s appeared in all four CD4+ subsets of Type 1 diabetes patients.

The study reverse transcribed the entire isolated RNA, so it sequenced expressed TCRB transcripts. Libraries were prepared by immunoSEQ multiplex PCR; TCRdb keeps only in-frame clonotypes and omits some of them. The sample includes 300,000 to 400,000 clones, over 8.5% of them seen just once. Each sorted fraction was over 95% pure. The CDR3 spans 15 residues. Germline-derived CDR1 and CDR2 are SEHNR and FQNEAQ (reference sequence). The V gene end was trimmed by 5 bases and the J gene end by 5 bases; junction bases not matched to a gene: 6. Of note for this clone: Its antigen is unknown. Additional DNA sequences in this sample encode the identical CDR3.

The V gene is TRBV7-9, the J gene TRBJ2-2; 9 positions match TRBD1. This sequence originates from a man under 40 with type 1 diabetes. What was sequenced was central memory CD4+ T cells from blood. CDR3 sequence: CASSLGQGSTGELFF. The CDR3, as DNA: TGTGCCAGCAGCCTGGGACAGGGATCGACCGGGGAGCTGTTTTTT.